The clone carrying this T cell receptor beta chain occurred a few times. Diagnosing involved the use of clinical symptoms, serum thyroxine and TRAb, thyroid ultrasound and orbital computed tomography. Researchers amplified the TCR beta CDR3 regions from RNA transcripts. Using the HTBI primer set, a first-round RT-PCR was run on the TCR CDR3. In TCRdb, the multiplex PCR reads were re-called with MiXCR into one record per CDR3 protein. Of a few hundred thousand distinct CDR3 sequences listed, 14% to 15% were seen once; the top ten hold around a third. This CDR3 has 12 amino acids. The germline V and J ends were trimmed by 0 bases and 7 bases, with 1 base remaining between them. In germline, CDR1 is LNHNV, CDR2 YYDKDF (reference sequence). The sample is drawn from a study of T cells in Graves' hyperthyroidism and ophthalmopathy.

The rearrangement links TRBV15 to TRBJ1-6, with D hard to call. Sequences were obtained from blood. The origin of this receptor is a woman aged 25 to 39 with Graves' hyperthyroidism. The CDR3 spells CATSRENSPLHF. In nucleotides, the CDR3 is TGTGCCACCAGCAGAGAAAATTCACCCCTCCACTTT.